This T cell receptor beta chain came from a study of early T cells in non-severe SARS-CoV-2 infection. This clonotype was recorded at least ten times. TCRdb recomputed calls from the 5' RACE reads with MiXCR, one row per CDR3 protein. Of about 47,000 distinct CDR3 sequences listed, more than 9.5% were seen once; the top ten hold roughly 13%. This CDR3 is built from 12 residues. V lost 9 bases, J lost 5 bases, and 12 bases lay in between. Germline CDR1 MDHEN, CDR2 SYDVKM. The sequence was collected from an adult who was a healthcare worker with PCR-confirmed SARS-CoV-2 infection or an uninfected control (not recorded which). The chain recombines TRBV28 with TRBJ2-3; no reliable D call. The specimen was whole blood. For the CDR3, the DNA is TGTGCCAGTGGAAACCCTGGAGATACGCAGTATTTT. Its protein is CASGNPGDTQYF.